This TCR beta chain was profiled in a study of blood T cells in healthy people across ages. Study outcomes and limitations: Percentage of naive T cells showed a strong correlation with TCR beta diversity. Any conclusive comparison of naive versus antigen-experienced cells was prevented by using unsorted PBMCs. Diversity estimates from one million T cells were considered underestimates.

Using a J-beta primer mix together with a sample-barcoded 5' primer, a second PCR was run for roughly 7 to 11 cycles. TCRdb reprocessed the 5' RACE reads via MiXCR and lists one record per CDR3 protein. There are 600,000 to 800,000 distinct CDR3 sequences in the sample; roughly 21% occur only once, and roughly 3.6% lies in the top ten. About this clonotype: Its cognate antigen is unknown.

Germline trimming cut 0 bases from V and 1 base from J; bases unmatched to any gene: 1. Germline V CDR1 and CDR2: SGHTA, FQGTGA. The CDR3 is 15 amino acids. V gene TRBV7-3 combines with J gene TRBJ2-5; TRBD2 aligns across 8 bases. The sample taken for sequencing was blood. The source is a man aged 65-85 years in good health. In nucleotides, the CDR3 is TGTGCCAGCAGCTTAACAGCGGGAGCCCAAGAGACCCAGTACTTC. It encodes CASSLTAGAQETQYF. The variable domain in full, completed from reference TRBV7-3 and TRBJ2-5, reads GAGVSQTPSNKVTEKGKYVELRCDPISGHTALYWYRQSLGQGPEFLIYFQGTGAADDSGLPNDRFFAVRPEGSVSTLKIQRTERGDSAVYLCASSLTAGAQETQYFGPGTRLLVL.